This is a list of T cell receptor beta chains from one sample in a study of blood T cell repertoires in COVID-19. TCRdb's table, derived via immunoSEQ multiplex PCR, lists solely in-frame clones and lacks some. This repertoire shows under 60,000 clones, under 95% found once; its top ten account for about 3.9%. Sample: peripheral blood. Receptors were obtained from a human donor in a cohort sampled during active COVID-19. Each CDR3 is given with its conserved first and last residue. Each record gives: clone size, J gene, D gene, V gene, CDR3 DNA, CDR3 protein. A D gene is named only where the DNA matches it firmly. Some rows have no size entry. The others give once, few or many, or a class for an expanded clone.

>once|TRBJ2-7|.|TRBV4-1
TGCGCCAGCAGCCAAGTACAGGGCTACGAGCAGTACTTC
CASSQVQGYEQYF
>.|TRBJ1-1|.|TRBV27
TGTGCCAGCAGTTTCAAATATCAGGGCTCTGAAGCTTTCTTT
CASSFKYQGSEAFF
>.|TRBJ2-7|TRBD1|TRBV28
TGTGCCAGCAGAAGGGACAGCTACGAGCAGTACTTC
CASRRDSYEQYF
>.|TRBJ1-1|.|TRBV3-1/TRBV3-2
TGTGCCAGCAGCCAAGGGTGGGACAACGCTTTCTTT
CASSQGWDNAFF
>.|TRBJ2-2|.|TRBV25-1
TGTGCCAGCCGGAGCGGTAAAAACACCGGGGAGCTGTTTTTT
CASRSGKNTGELFF
>.|TRBJ1-1|TRBD1|TRBV9
TGTGCCAGCAGCATACGGGACAGATTCTTGAACACTGAAGCTTTCTTT
CASSIRDRFLNTEAFF
>.|TRBJ1-6|TRBD1|TRBV5-6
TGTGCCAGCAGCCCCCAGGGGGGAGATTCACCCCTCCACTTT
CASSPQGGDSPLHF
>.|TRBJ2-7|.|TRBV7-8
TGTGCCAGCAGCTTCCGTCAGCGGAGCTCCTACGAGCAGTACTTC
CASSFRQRSSYEQYF
>.|TRBJ2-7|.|TRBV5-1
TGCGCCAGCAGCTTGCCCGACAGGCCTTTGAGCGAGCAGTACTTC
CASSLPDRPLSEQYF
>.|TRBJ2-7|TRBD2|TRBV2
TGTGCCAGCAGACTTGGGACTAGCGGCCACTACGAGCAGTACTTC
CASRLGTSGHYEQYF
>.|TRBJ2-7|TRBD2|TRBV2
TGTGCCAGCGGCGGCGGGGGAGCGGGAGATCACGAGCAGTACTTC
CASGGGGAGDHEQYF
>.|TRBJ2-2|TRBD2|TRBV9
TGTGCCAGCAGCTCTGCTAGCGGGAGTAGCACCGGGGAGCTGTTTTTT
CASSSASGSSTGELFF
>.|TRBJ1-3|.|TRBV4-1
TGCGCCAGCAGCCAAGTTGTGAGGGGAAACACCATATATTTT
CASSQVVRGNTIYF
>few|TRBJ2-7|.|TRBV28
TGTGCCAGCAGCAAGGACTACTACTCCTACGAGCAGTACTTC
CASSKDYYSYEQYF
>.|TRBJ1-5|TRBD1|TRBV30
TGTGCCTGGAGAGGGACAGGAAGTAATCAGCCCCAGCATTTT
CAWRGTGSNQPQHF
>.|TRBJ1-2|TRBD1|TRBV19
TGTGCCAGTAGTACCCGACAGGGCAGCTACACCTTC
CASSTRQGSYTF
>.|TRBJ1-2|.|TRBV6-1
TGTGCCAGCAGTGAAGGCTGGACAGAAGATGGCTACACCTTC
CASSEGWTEDGYTF
>few|TRBJ1-5|TRBD1|TRBV27
TGTGCCAGCAGTCGGACAGGGGGAAGTAATCAGCCCCAGCATTTT
CASSRTGGSNQPQHF
>.|TRBJ1-5|.|TRBV2
TGTGCCAGCAGTGAGGCCGCGGATCAGCCCCAGCATTTT
CASSEAADQPQHF
>few|TRBJ1-1|TRBD1|TRBV7-8
TGTGCCAGCCGCGCGGGTGACAGGGTCGGCACTGAAGCTTTCTTT
CASRAGDRVGTEAFF
>once|TRBJ1-1|TRBD1|TRBV5-1
TGCGCCAGCAGCCCTGGGACAGGGGGCTTGGGGAACACTGAAGCTTTCTTT
CASSPGTGGLGNTEAFF
>.|TRBJ1-2|TRBD1|TRBV25-1
TGTGCCAGCAGCAGCGGGACAGGGGCTGGCTACACCTTC
CASSSGTGAGYTF
>.|TRBJ2-7|TRBD1|TRBV10-3
TGTGCCATCAGGGCTCGGGGAGGACAGGGCGTAGCGGAGCCCTACGAGCAGTACTTC
CAIRARGGQGVAEPYEQYF
>.|TRBJ2-7|TRBD1|TRBV5-1
TGCGCCAGCAGCTTGGACAGGGGCGAGCAGTACTTC
CASSLDRGEQYF
>.|TRBJ1-2|.|TRBV24-1
TGTGCCACCAGTGATGTCGACGGGGATCCTTCCTATGGCTACACCTTC
CATSDVDGDPSYGYTF
>.|TRBJ2-5|TRBD1|TRBV6-1
TGTGCCAGCAGTGAGAGGGACAGGCTAGAGACCCAGTACTTC
CASSERDRLETQYF
>.|TRBJ1-1|TRBD1|TRBV9
TGTGCCAGCAGGGAGCCAGGGGGTGATTTCACTGAAGCTTTCTTT
CASREPGGDFTEAFF
>.|TRBJ1-6|.|TRBV2
TGTGCCAGCAGTGAAAGGACTGGCGGGAATTCACCCCTCCACTTT
CASSERTGGNSPLHF
>few|TRBJ2-7|.|TRBV19
TGTGCCAGTAGTGGCTTACCCTACGAGCAGTACTTC
CASSGLPYEQYF
>.|TRBJ1-6|.|TRBV11-2
TGTGCCAGCAGCTTAGATTATAGGTGGAATACAGCACCCCTCCACTTT
CASSLDYRWNTAPLHF
>once|TRBJ2-3|TRBD2|TRBV4-1
TGCGCCAGCAGCCAAGATCGAACTAGCGGGATAGTCACAGATACGCAGTATTTT
CASSQDRTSGIVTDTQYF
>.|TRBJ2-5|TRBD2|TRBV19
TGTGCCAGTAGTAGCGGGAGGGCCGCCAGAGAGACCCAGTACTTC
CASSSGRAARETQYF
>.|TRBJ2-5|TRBD2|TRBV28
TGTGCCAGCAGTTTAGGATTAGCGGGGGTAAGGACCCAGTACTTC
CASSLGLAGVRTQYF
>.|TRBJ2-5|TRBD1|TRBV5-1
TGCGCCAGCAGCGTAGGGACAGGGGGCCAAGAGACCCAGTACTTC
CASSVGTGGQETQYF
>.|TRBJ1-5|.|TRBV19
TGTGCCAGTAGTACGGAGAGGCGTCAGCCCCAGCATTTT
CASSTERRQPQHF
>.|TRBJ1-1|.|TRBV30
TGTGCCTGGAGTGTAAGTTCCCGGTGGGCTTTCTTT
CAWSVSSRWAFF
>.|TRBJ1-1|.|TRBV5-1
TGCGCCAGCAGCCGGGAGGTGGACGGAGCTGAAGCTTTCTTT
CASSREVDGAEAFF
>.|TRBJ1-6|.|TRBV27
TGTGCCTGCCGGGCGGGGGGGAACAATTCACCCCTCCACTTT
CACRAGGNNSPLHF
>.|TRBJ1-2|TRBD1|TRBV19
TGTGCCAGTAGTCCCTCCGGACAGGGCTTTGGCTACACCTTC
CASSPSGQGFGYTF
>.|TRBJ1-1|TRBD1|TRBV27
TGTGCCAGCAGTTCGGGAACAGGGGTCCGCATGAACACTGAAGCTTTCTTT
CASSSGTGVRMNTEAFF